The T cell receptor (beta chain) described here comes from a study of T cells in Graves' hyperthyroidism and ophthalmopathy. Amplification of TCR beta CDR3 regions was performed using RNA transcripts as template. Using the HTBI primer set, a first-round RT-PCR was run on the TCR CDR3. TCRdb independently ran MiXCR on the multiplex PCR reads; one entry per CDR3 protein. Counted here are around 350,000 distinct CDR3 sequences, less than 20% occurring once; the ten biggest clones make up roughly 26%. This CDR3 spans 13 amino acids. V lost 8 bases and J 6 bases, leaving 14 bases between the germline ends.

The sequenced sample was blood. The source of this sequence is a woman under 30 with Graves' hyperthyroidism that later progressed to Graves' ophthalmopathy. The chain employs TRBV12-3 or TRBV12-4 and TRBJ2-1; a weak D match, TRBD2 (6 bases). The DNA for the CDR3 is TGTGCCAGCTCAAGGGAGGCTCCCAATGAGCAGTTCTTC. It codes for CASSREAPNEQFF.